The 12 T cell receptor beta chains below were found in one sample sequenced in a study of blood T cells in healthy people across ages. A sample-barcoded 5' primer and a J-beta primer mix were used in a second PCR of about 7 to 12 cycles. TCRdb re-analysed the 5' RACE reads in MiXCR, keeping a single row per CDR3 protein. This sample has 1.5 million to 2 million distinct CDR3 sequences, with around half found just once. The sample consisted of blood. These receptors originate from a woman aged 40 to 50 in good health.

This clonotype was observed a few times. This sequence joins TRBV5-1 and TRBJ2-3; the D gene could be TRBD1 or TRBD2 (5 bases each). Germline CDR1 is SGHRS and CDR2 is YFSETQ. V was clipped by 3 bases and J by 6 bases, with 17 bases between them. The CDR3 is 15 residues long. In DNA, the CDR3 is TGCGCCAGCAGCTCATACGGGGCGAGTGTTGATACGCAGTATTTT. It translates to CASSSYGASVDTQYF.

The chain couples TRBV5-5 to TRBJ2-2, with unresolved D. V was pared by 6 bases and J by 6 bases, with 12 bases between. The V gene's germline CDR1 is SGHKS and CDR2 YYEKEE (reference sequence). The CDR3 runs 13 residues. The CDR3 region has the DNA TGTGCCAGCACGTTGGGAAGCGCCGGGGAGCTGTTTTTT. The encoded protein is CASTLGSAGELFF.

The J gene is TRBJ2-5, the V gene TRBV19, with TRBD1 matching 9 bases. Germline CDR1 reads LNHDA; CDR2 reads SQIVND (reference sequence). This CDR3 has 15 amino acids. Germline trimming cut 6 bases from V and 4 bases from J; bases unmatched to any gene: 9. CDR3 DNA: TGTGCCAGTAGGGTCAAGGGACAGGGAGGAGAGACCCAGTACTTC. It yields the protein CASRVKGQGGETQYF.

Comment on this clonotype: At one boundary the junction diverges from the germline segment, which might be a read error. The genes are TRBV28 and TRBJ2-1; maybe TRBD1 (6 bases). CDR3 length: 16 amino acids. Germline V lookup: CDR1 MDHEN, CDR2 SYDVKM. Here the CDR3 DNA reads TGTGTCAGCAGTTCTACAGGGTTGGGCCACTACAATGAGCAGTTCTTC. It translates to CVSSSTGLGHYNEQFF.

This chain's CDR3 is CSARQGVTGANVLTF. CDR3 nucleotides: TGCAGTGCTAGACAGGGGGTGACTGGGGCCAACGTCCTGACTTTC. V gene TRBV20-1 combines with J gene TRBJ2-6, with TRBD1 matching over 7 bases. Trimming took 2 bases from V and 2 from J; bases not matched to a gene: 3. Germline CDR1 reads DFQATT; CDR2 reads SNEGSKA (reference sequence). This CDR3 has 15 residues.

The chain carries TRBV7-2 and TRBJ2-5; the match to TRBD2 covers 11 bases. This CDR3 contains 17 residues. The V gene end was trimmed by 2 bases and the J gene end by 2 bases; junction bases not matched to a gene: 7. Germline-derived CDR1 and CDR2 are SGHTA and FQGNSA. CDR3 sequence reads: CASSLLMIAGGQETQYF. CDR3 nucleotides: TGTGCCAGCAGCTTATTGATGATAGCGGGGGGGCAAGAGACCCAGTACTTC.

The rearrangement joins TRBV15 to TRBJ2-1; 9 bases match TRBD2. The J call is in doubt because the DNA end fits TRBJ2-7 better. The germline CDR1 and CDR2 sequences are LNHNV and YYDKDF (reference sequence). The CDR3 loop spans 17 amino acids. CDR3 loop: CATSRIAGAPPYNEQYF. CDR3 DNA sequence: TGTGCCACCAGCAGAATAGCGGGGGCCCCTCCCTACAATGAGCAGTACTTC.

This chain links TRBV11-1 with TRBJ2-7; D call uncertain. The J call may be mistaken, given a closer DNA end match to TRBJ2-5. Germline lookup yields CDR1 SGHAT and CDR2 FQDESV (reference sequence). The length of the CDR3 is 15 residues. CDR3 nucleotide sequence: TGTGCCAGCAGCTTAGCGCTCATCGGCCAAGAGACCCAGTACTTC. It is translated as CASSLALIGQETQYF.

The chain has TRBV11-2 and TRBJ2-7, with D possibly being TRBD1 (6 bases). Germline V gene data show CDR1 as SGHAT and CDR2 as FQNNGV. V gave up 1 base and J gave up 1 base, with 11 bases separating them. This CDR3 comprises 15 residues. The DNA of the CDR3 is TGTGCCAGCAGCTTAGCCCAACAGGGATCCTACGAGCAGTACTTC. Translating it yields CASSLAQQGSYEQYF.

The chain is built from TRBV29-1 and TRBJ2-1; TRBD2 matches at 9 bases. From germline, CDR1 is SQVTM and CDR2 ANQGSEA. The CDR3 length is 17 residues. V lost 3 bases, J lost 8 bases, and 17 bases stayed unmatched. CDR3 nucleotides: TGCAGCGTTGAGGCGTTTGGGCTAGCGGGGAAAAGGGATGAGCAGTTCTTC. It specifies CSVEAFGLAGKRDEQFF.

This rearrangement joins TRBV6-5 to TRBJ2-5; possibly TRBD1 for D (6 bases). The germline V gene has CDR1 MNHEY and CDR2 SVGAGI. CDR3 length: 16 amino acids. V shed 2 bases and J shed 5 bases, with 18 bases lying between them. This chain's CDR3 is CASSYISGALGETQYF. The CDR3 bases are TGTGCCAGCAGTTACATTTCAGGGGCCCTTGGGGAGACCCAGTACTTC.

The genes are TRBV5-1 and TRBJ2-4, with a possible D match to TRBD1 (5 bases). Germline lookup yields CDR1 SGHRS and CDR2 YFSETQ. V was clipped by 1 base and J by 13 bases, with 21 bases between them. There are 15 residues in the CDR3. The CDR3 DNA follows: TGCGCCAGCAGCTTGTCACAGGTGTACGCTTTGGAGCAGTACTTC. This translates into CASSLSQVYALEQYF.